These T cell receptor beta chains were read from a single sample in a study of T cell repertoires in cytomegalovirus infection. TCRdb analysed the reads with MiXCR anew, one entry per CDR3 protein. The data hold roughly 860,000 distinct CDR3 sequences, with around a third observed a single time. Which antigens these TCRs recognize remains unknown. Sequences were derived from cultured CD8+ T cells from PBMCs, sampled from culture after CMV antigen stimulation. Every receptor here comes from a human donor in good health (CMV status not recorded). Some clones in this sample may be carry-over from other donors' samples. The CDR3 runs from the conserved cysteine through the conserved F or W. D genes are given only for firm matches. Only part of the rows carry a size: once, few, many, or a class if the clone is expanded.

v_call: TRBV27
d_call: TRBD2
j_call: TRBJ2-3
clone_size: -
cdr3_aa: CASSLWGLAEMADTQYF
cdr3_nt: TGTGCCAGCAGTTTATGGGGACTAGCGGAGATGGCGGATACGCAGTATTTT

v_call: TRBV9
d_call: -
j_call: TRBJ1-1
clone_size: -
cdr3_aa: CVSGGRTEAFF
cdr3_nt: TGTGTCAGCGGAGGGAGGACTGAAGCTTTCTTT

v_call: TRBV25-1
d_call: -
j_call: TRBJ1-6
clone_size: -
cdr3_aa: CASSEYGGGRTPLHF
cdr3_nt: TGTGCCAGCAGTGAATATGGGGGAGGGCGGACACCCCTCCACTTT

v_call: TRBV12-3/TRBV12-4
d_call: -
j_call: TRBJ2-2
clone_size: -
cdr3_aa: CASRGPGPIPPGELFF
cdr3_nt: TGTGCCAGCAGGGGACCGGGACCCATACCGCCCGGGGAGCTGTTTTTT

v_call: TRBV12-3/TRBV12-4
d_call: TRBD2
j_call: TRBJ2-5
clone_size: -
cdr3_aa: CASSATGGLETQYF
cdr3_nt: TGTGCCAGCAGCGCGACGGGGGGGCTGGAGACCCAGTACTTC

v_call: TRBV7-9
d_call: TRBD2
j_call: TRBJ2-3
clone_size: few
cdr3_aa: CASSAKTSGGTDTQYF
cdr3_nt: TGTGCCAGCAGCGCTAAGACTAGCGGGGGCACAGATACGCAGTATTTT

v_call: TRBV27
d_call: TRBD1
j_call: TRBJ1-6
clone_size: -
cdr3_aa: CASSSGTGFTSPLHF
cdr3_nt: TGTGCCAGCAGTTCCGGGACAGGGTTTACTTCACCCCTCCACTTT

v_call: TRBV7-3
d_call: -
j_call: TRBJ2-1
clone_size: -
cdr3_aa: CASSPRGGYSYNEQFF
cdr3_nt: TGTGCCAGCAGCCCTAGGGGGGGTTATTCCTACAATGAGCAGTTCTTC

v_call: TRBV7-9
d_call: -
j_call: TRBJ2-1
clone_size: -
cdr3_aa: CASPRPGGPGDEQFF
cdr3_nt: TGTGCCAGCCCCAGGCCCGGGGGGCCGGGGGATGAGCAGTTCTTC

v_call: TRBV6-1
d_call: -
j_call: TRBJ1-1
clone_size: -
cdr3_aa: CASSEDGGPAYTEAFF
cdr3_nt: TGTGCCAGCAGTGAAGATGGGGGGCCAGCGTACACTGAAGCTTTCTTT

v_call: TRBV15
d_call: TRBD1
j_call: TRBJ2-2
clone_size: -
cdr3_aa: CATSRFSLGQGALDTGELFF
cdr3_nt: TGTGCCACCAGCAGATTTAGTCTTGGACAGGGGGCGTTGGACACCGGGGAGCTGTTTTTT

v_call: TRBV7-9
d_call: TRBD1
j_call: TRBJ2-2
clone_size: few
cdr3_aa: CASSAYRGNTGELFF
cdr3_nt: TGTGCCAGCAGCGCCTACAGGGGAAACACCGGGGAGCTGTTTTTT

v_call: TRBV27
d_call: -
j_call: TRBJ2-1
clone_size: -
cdr3_aa: CASSPTTIPNEQFF
cdr3_nt: TGTGCCAGCAGTCCGACGACAATCCCGAATGAGCAGTTCTTC

v_call: TRBV7-6
d_call: TRBD1
j_call: TRBJ2-5
clone_size: few
cdr3_aa: CASSLLDRGRDETQYF
cdr3_nt: TGTGCCAGCAGCTTACTTGACAGGGGGCGTGATGAGACCCAGTACTTC

v_call: TRBV19
d_call: -
j_call: TRBJ1-1
clone_size: -
cdr3_aa: CASSQLSPGLRITEAFF
cdr3_nt: TGTGCCAGTAGTCAACTCTCCCCGGGGCTGAGAATCACTGAAGCTTTCTTT

v_call: TRBV24-1
d_call: TRBD2
j_call: TRBJ2-3
clone_size: -
cdr3_aa: CATSDNWGGTDTQYF
cdr3_nt: TGTGCCACCAGTGACAATTGGGGGGGAACGGATACGCAGTATTTT

v_call: TRBV7-7
d_call: TRBD1
j_call: TRBJ2-2
clone_size: few
cdr3_aa: CASSPKGANGELFF
cdr3_nt: TGTGCTAGCAGCCCAAAGGGGGCAAACGGGGAGCTGTTTTTT

v_call: TRBV12-3/TRBV12-4
d_call: TRBD1
j_call: TRBJ1-2
clone_size: few
cdr3_aa: CASSTDRQGSNYGYTF
cdr3_nt: TGTGCCAGCAGTACCGACCGACAGGGCTCTAACTATGGCTACACCTTC

v_call: TRBV6-2/TRBV6-3
d_call: TRBD1
j_call: TRBJ2-1
clone_size: few
cdr3_aa: CASSWGTGTYNEQFF
cdr3_nt: TGTGCCAGCAGTTGGGGGACAGGGACGTACAATGAGCAGTTCTTC

v_call: TRBV4-2
d_call: -
j_call: TRBJ2-1
clone_size: -
cdr3_aa: CASSQDLAGFGNEQFF
cdr3_nt: TGTGCCAGCAGCCAAGATCTGGCAGGGTTCGGAAATGAGCAGTTCTTC

v_call: TRBV12-3/TRBV12-4
d_call: -
j_call: TRBJ2-5
clone_size: -
cdr3_aa: CASSYGRIQETQYF
cdr3_nt: TGTGCCAGCAGTTACGGACGGATACAAGAGACCCAGTACTTC

v_call: TRBV7-8
d_call: -
j_call: TRBJ2-3
clone_size: many
cdr3_aa: CASSPLGARGEDTQYF
cdr3_nt: TGTGCCAGCAGCCCACTAGGGGCGCGAGGAGAGGATACGCAGTATTTT

v_call: TRBV12-3/TRBV12-4
d_call: -
j_call: TRBJ1-5
clone_size: -
cdr3_aa: CASSAGQSNQPQHF
cdr3_nt: TGTGCCAGCAGTGCCGGACAAAGCAATCAGCCCCAGCATTTT

v_call: TRBV27
d_call: -
j_call: TRBJ2-1
clone_size: few
cdr3_aa: CASSLRPGPTGEQFF
cdr3_nt: TGTGCCAGCAGTTTACGGCCGGGCCCGACCGGTGAGCAGTTCTTC

v_call: TRBV10-3
d_call: TRBD1
j_call: TRBJ2-3
clone_size: -
cdr3_aa: CAISERIPRRTGASTDTQYF
cdr3_nt: TGTGCCATCAGTGAGCGAATCCCTAGGAGGACAGGGGCTAGCACAGATACGCAGTATTTT

v_call: TRBV7-2
d_call: TRBD1
j_call: TRBJ1-5
clone_size: many
cdr3_aa: CASSLGQGASNQPQHF
cdr3_nt: TGTGCCAGCAGCTTAGGACAGGGGGCAAGCAATCAGCCCCAGCATTTT

v_call: TRBV4-1
d_call: -
j_call: TRBJ1-2
clone_size: -
cdr3_aa: CASSQNAGKSGYGYTF
cdr3_nt: TGCGCCAGCAGCCAAAACGCGGGGAAATCGGGATATGGCTACACCTTC

v_call: TRBV15
d_call: -
j_call: TRBJ1-2
clone_size: -
cdr3_aa: CATSESTDHYGYTF
cdr3_nt: TGTGCCACCAGCGAATCTACAGACCACTATGGCTACACCTTC

v_call: TRBV12-3/TRBV12-4
d_call: -
j_call: TRBJ2-1
clone_size: -
cdr3_aa: CASRPAHEQFF
cdr3_nt: TGTGCCAGCAGACCGGCCCATGAGCAGTTCTTC

v_call: TRBV27
d_call: TRBD1
j_call: TRBJ2-1
clone_size: -
cdr3_aa: CASSQSGTGVFIYNEQFF
cdr3_nt: TGTGCCAGCAGTCAATCCGGGACAGGGGTATTTATCTACAATGAGCAGTTCTTC

v_call: TRBV28
d_call: TRBD2
j_call: TRBJ2-5
clone_size: few
cdr3_aa: CASSGLAGGDQETQYF
cdr3_nt: TGTGCCAGCTCGGGACTAGCGGGGGGGGATCAAGAGACCCAGTACTTC

v_call: TRBV6-1
d_call: -
j_call: TRBJ1-6
clone_size: -
cdr3_aa: CASILRTGDSPLHF
cdr3_nt: TGTGCCAGCATCCTCAGGACGGGGGATTCACCCCTCCACTTT

v_call: TRBV7-9
d_call: -
j_call: TRBJ1-1
clone_size: many
cdr3_aa: CASSLHRENTEAFF
cdr3_nt: TGTGCCAGCAGCTTACACAGGGAGAACACTGAAGCTTTCTTT

v_call: TRBV19
d_call: -
j_call: TRBJ1-5
clone_size: few
cdr3_aa: CASRRMVAAPSRNQPQHF
cdr3_nt: TGTGCCAGTAGGAGAATGGTAGCAGCGCCTAGCCGAAATCAGCCCCAGCATTTT

v_call: TRBV20-1
d_call: -
j_call: TRBJ2-5
clone_size: once
cdr3_aa: CSARLALLAVETQYF
cdr3_nt: TGCAGTGCTAGACTAGCGTTACTCGCCGTAGAGACCCAGTACTTC

v_call: TRBV20-1
d_call: -
j_call: TRBJ2-7
clone_size: -
cdr3_aa: CSAQLGILHEQYF
cdr3_nt: TGCAGTGCACAATTGGGCATTCTGCACGAGCAGTACTTC

v_call: TRBV28
d_call: -
j_call: TRBJ2-7
clone_size: few
cdr3_aa: CASGPPGYYEQYF
cdr3_nt: TGTGCCAGCGGGCCACCCGGTTACTACGAGCAGTACTTC

v_call: TRBV12-3/TRBV12-4
d_call: -
j_call: TRBJ1-1
clone_size: few
cdr3_aa: CASSNRAGTEAFF
cdr3_nt: TGTGCCAGCAGCAACAGGGCTGGCACTGAAGCTTTCTTT

v_call: TRBV7-6
d_call: TRBD1
j_call: TRBJ2-3
clone_size: -
cdr3_aa: CASSLVGQGLTDTQYF
cdr3_nt: TGTGCCAGCAGCTTAGTGGGACAGGGACTCACAGATACGCAGTATTTT

v_call: TRBV7-2
d_call: TRBD1
j_call: TRBJ2-3
clone_size: many
cdr3_aa: CASSPMTGVFGTDTQYF
cdr3_nt: TGTGCCAGCAGCCCGATGACAGGGGTTTTTGGCACAGATACGCAGTATTTT

v_call: TRBV12-3/TRBV12-4
d_call: TRBD2
j_call: TRBJ2-5
clone_size: -
cdr3_aa: CASNLSGGGETQYF
cdr3_nt: TGTGCCAGCAATTTAAGCGGGGGCGGAGAGACCCAGTACTTC

v_call: TRBV7-6
d_call: TRBD1
j_call: TRBJ2-7
clone_size: -
cdr3_aa: CASSFGQGNEQYF
cdr3_nt: TGTGCCAGCAGCTTCGGACAGGGCAACGAGCAGTACTTC

v_call: TRBV2
d_call: TRBD1
j_call: TRBJ1-1
clone_size: few
cdr3_aa: CASRPWTGGDTEAFF
cdr3_nt: TGTGCCAGCAGGCCCTGGACAGGGGGAGACACTGAAGCTTTCTTT

v_call: TRBV7-2
d_call: -
j_call: TRBJ2-1
clone_size: many
cdr3_aa: CASSSAGRRDEQFF
cdr3_nt: TGTGCCAGCAGCTCTGCGGGCAGGCGGGATGAGCAGTTCTTC

v_call: TRBV7-9
d_call: -
j_call: TRBJ1-5
clone_size: few
cdr3_aa: CASSPVQSNQPQHF
cdr3_nt: TGTGCCAGCAGCCCCGTGCAGTCCAATCAGCCCCAGCATTTT

v_call: TRBV7-6
d_call: -
j_call: TRBJ2-7
clone_size: -
cdr3_aa: CASSRGEDPTRKQYF
cdr3_nt: TGTGCCAGCAGCAGAGGGGAGGACCCGACCCGCAAGCAGTACTTC

v_call: TRBV6-2/TRBV6-3
d_call: -
j_call: TRBJ1-2
clone_size: -
cdr3_aa: CASGGGGRDTF
cdr3_nt: TGTGCCAGTGGAGGCGGGGGGCGCGACACCTTC

v_call: TRBV7-7
d_call: -
j_call: TRBJ2-5
clone_size: few
cdr3_aa: CASSLEPGETQYF
cdr3_nt: TGTGCTAGCAGCTTAGAGCCCGGAGAGACCCAGTACTTC

v_call: TRBV18
d_call: -
j_call: TRBJ1-2
clone_size: -
cdr3_aa: CASSPDNGTGRKHYGYTF
cdr3_nt: TGTGCCAGCTCACCAGATAATGGCACTGGCCGCAAGCACTATGGCTACACCTTC

v_call: TRBV19
d_call: -
j_call: TRBJ1-2
clone_size: few
cdr3_aa: CASSHKGGAVGYTF
cdr3_nt: TGTGCCAGTAGCCATAAGGGGGGCGCGGTCGGCTACACCTTC